The 23 T cell receptor beta chains below come from one sample, sequenced in a study of T cells after yellow fever vaccination. From the 5' RACE reads, TCRdb called clonotypes with MiXCR, one entry per CDR3 protein. The sample contains just under 600,000 distinct CDR3 sequences, around an eighth of which appear only once. This specimen consisted of PBMCs, obtained on the day of the yellow fever booster vaccination. The receptors derive from a man in his thirties or forties who received the YFV17D yellow fever vaccine.

This chain joins TRBV7-9 and TRBJ2-5; D might be TRBD2 (5 bases). The V gene lost 2 bases and the J gene lost 5 bases, with 12 bases spanning the gap. Germline-derived CDR1 and CDR2 are SEHNR and FQNEAQ (reference sequence). This CDR3 region has 14 residues. CDR3 amino acids: CASSLQGGVETQYF. In nucleotides, the CDR3 is TGTGCCAGCAGCTTACAAGGAGGAGTGGAGACCCAGTACTTC.

V usage is TRBV10-3 and J usage is TRBJ1-2, with D maybe TRBD1 (5 bases). Germline-derived CDR1 and CDR2 are ENHRY and SYGVKD. Trimming removed 4 bases at V and 4 bases at J, with 19 bases between. The CDR3 loop spans 16 amino acids. The CDR3 here is CAISAPGRSKTYGYTF. Here the CDR3 DNA reads TGTGCCATCAGTGCCCCGGGACGGTCGAAAACCTATGGCTACACCTTC.

This clonotype was observed many times. The V and J genes are TRBV5-1 and TRBJ2-2; 7 nucleotides line up with TRBD1. Germline CDR1 reads SGHRS; CDR2 reads YFSETQ. After removal of 1 base from V and 4 bases from J, the junction contained 4 bases not matched to a gene. The CDR3 is 15 residues long. The CDR3 bases are TGCGCCAGCAGCTTGAGACAGGGCGGCACCGGGGAGCTGTTTTTT. This gives the protein CASSLRQGGTGELFF.

This clonotype was observed many times. The rearrangement links TRBV20-1 to TRBJ2-2; 7 nucleotides agree with TRBD2. The trim removed 4 bases at V and 1 base at J, leaving 9 bases unmatched. The CDR3 has 16 residues. The germline V gene encodes CDR1 DFQATT and CDR2 SNEGSKA (reference sequence). The CDR3 reads CSATAPGRLNTGELFF. The CDR3 DNA reads as TGCAGTGCTACAGCGCCCGGGAGGCTGAACACCGGGGAGCTGTTTTTT.

This clonotype was seen many times. J is TRBJ1-1 and V is TRBV29-1; D may be TRBD1 (5 bases). Germline CDR1 reads SQVTM; CDR2 reads ANQGSEA. The V end was cut by 7 bases, the J end by 3 bases, with 12 bases between. There are 12 residues in the CDR3. The CDR3 coding sequence is TGCAGCGCACTTAGGGGCGACACTGAAGCTTTCTTT. This sequence encodes CSALRGDTEAFF.

The rearrangement joins TRBV18 to TRBJ1-4; D is unresolved. The germline V and J ends were trimmed by 1 base and 0 bases, with 9 bases remaining between them. CDR3 length equals 16 residues. Germline CDR1 KGHSH, CDR2 LQKENI. CDR3 loop: CASSPRSEATNEKLFF. Here the CDR3 DNA reads TGTGCCAGCTCACCACGCAGTGAAGCAACTAATGAAAAACTGTTTTTT.

This clonotype was observed a handful of times. This rearrangement joins TRBV10-3 to TRBJ1-1, with D perhaps TRBD1 (6 bases). Germline CDR1 and CDR2: ENHRY and SYGVKD. This CDR3 comprises 17 residues. The V end was cut by 2 bases, the J end by 3 bases, with 19 bases between. This CDR3 is CAISERVPNRVDTEAFF. The CDR3 nucleotides are TGTGCCATCAGTGAGCGGGTACCGAACAGGGTGGACACTGAAGCTTTCTTT.

The chain's CDR3 is CASSSGTRLAGVREQFF. The CDR3 DNA reads as TGTGCCAGCAGTTCCGGGACTAGACTAGCGGGAGTTCGTGAGCAGTTCTTC. The chain joins TRBV6-2 or TRBV6-3 to TRBJ2-1; 12 positions agree with TRBD2. V shed 4 bases, J shed 9 bases, and the junction held 13 bases outside the gene matches. The CDR3 sequence is 17 residues long. Germline CDR1 MNHEY, CDR2 SVGEGT.

In its sample, this clonotype was seen a few times. The CDR3 nucleotides read TGCAGTGCTAGAGTATCTACAGGGGCACCCCTCCACTTT. Its translation is CSARVSTGAPLHF. The J gene is TRBJ1-6, the V gene TRBV20-1, with 7 positions matching TRBD1. This CDR3 comprises 13 residues. Trimming at V came to 1 base and at J to 11 bases, leaving 5 bases not matched to a gene. Germline V gene lookup returns CDR1 DFQATT and CDR2 SNEGSKA (reference sequence).

The CDR3 loop is CSVYYGGTQYF. CDR3 in DNA: TGCAGCGTCTATTATGGCGGGACCCAGTACTTC. The V gene is TRBV29-1, the J gene TRBJ2-5, with D uncertain. Between the trimmed V and J ends, which lost 6 bases and 7 bases, there was a span of 12 bases. The CDR3 is 11 amino acids. Per germline, CDR1 SQVTM and CDR2 ANQGSEA.

This clonotype was counted ten times or more. This chain connects TRBV6-1 to TRBJ2-7, with 8 bases lining up with TRBD1. The V gene's germline CDR1 is MNHNS and CDR2 SASEGT. The CDR3 runs to 16 residues. V shed 6 bases, J shed 6 bases, and the junction held 16 bases outside the gene matches. The CDR3 here is CASSRNRGNSIGEQYF. The CDR3 nucleotides are TGTGCCAGCAGCCGAAACAGGGGGAACTCTATTGGCGAGCAGTACTTC.

In its sample, this clonotype was seen a few times. The V call is TRBV30, the J call TRBJ2-3; D remains unclear. The length of the CDR3 is 10 residues. The germline CDR1 and CDR2 sequences are GTSNPN and SVGIG (reference sequence). Trimming took 2 bases from V and 6 from J, leaving 3 bases between them. CDR3 in DNA: TGTGCCTGGAGTCGGGATACGCAGTATTTT. Amino acids: CAWSRDTQYF. The whole variable domain, filled in from reference TRBV30 and TRBJ2-3, reads SQTIHQWPATLVQPVGSPLSLECTVEGTSNPNLYWYRQAAGRGLQLLFYSVGIGQISSEVPQNLSASRPQDRQFILSSKKLLLSDSGFYLCAWSRDTQYFGPGTRLTVL.

The V gene is TRBV19, the J gene TRBJ2-7, with 7 positions matching TRBD2. Per germline, CDR1 LNHDA and CDR2 SQIVND (reference sequence). J was trimmed by 5 bases and V by 5 bases; bases with no gene match: 9. This CDR3 contains 14 residues. CDR3 residues: CASSESSGADEQYF. The DNA of the CDR3 is TGTGCCAGTAGTGAGTCTAGCGGTGCTGACGAGCAGTACTTC.

The chain employs TRBV4-2 and TRBJ2-3; 8 positions agree with TRBD2. Unmatched junction bases numbered 8, after V lost 0 bases and J lost 6 bases. CDR1 LGHNA and CDR2 YNFKEQ come from the germline V gene. The CDR3 extends over 16 amino acids. CDR3 in DNA: TGTGCCAGCAGCCAAGATTTGAGGACTAGCAAGGATACGCAGTATTTT. It encodes CASSQDLRTSKDTQYF.

The chain combines TRBV6-2 or TRBV6-3 with TRBJ2-5; no reliable D call. From germline, CDR1 is MNHEY and CDR2 SVGEGT. The V end was cut by 4 bases, the J end by 5 bases, with 8 bases between. The CDR3 runs to 12 residues. CDR3 sequence: CASSLFGETQYF. In nucleotides, the CDR3 is TGTGCCAGCAGTTTATTCGGGGAGACCCAGTACTTC.

This clonotype was detected only a few times. V and J are TRBV30 and TRBJ2-1; 13 nucleotides line up with TRBD2. Germline CDR1 reads GTSNPN; CDR2 reads SVGIG (reference sequence). This CDR3 has 16 residues. V shed 0 bases and J 6 bases; nucleotides not matched to a gene: 5. DNA for the CDR3: TGTGCCTGGAGTGTGCTCGGGACTAGCGGGACCAATGAGCAGTTCTTC. It yields the protein CAWSVLGTSGTNEQFF.

The genes are TRBV5-1 and TRBJ2-1; 12 bases are shared with TRBD1. The CDR3 has 15 amino acids. The V gene end was trimmed by 2 bases and the J gene end by 6 bases; junction bases not matched to a gene: 3. Per germline, CDR1 SGHRS and CDR2 YFSETQ. In nucleotides, the CDR3 is TGCGCCAGCAGCTTACCGGGACAGGGGGCCAATGAGCAGTTCTTC. Its protein is CASSLPGQGANEQFF.

The chain employs TRBV7-3 and TRBJ2-2, with TRBD2 identical over 7 bases. The germline gives CDR1 SGHTA, CDR2 FQGTGA. This CDR3 region has 14 residues. The junction had 8 bases not matched to a gene; V was cut back by 6 bases and J by 7 bases. The CDR3: CASRSRTRGGELFF. In nucleotides, the CDR3 is TGTGCCAGCAGATCCAGGACTAGGGGCGGGGAGCTGTTTTTT. The complete variable domain, with remaining parts taken from reference TRBV7-3 and TRBJ2-2, reads GAGVSQTPSNKVTEKGKYVELRCDPISGHTALYWYRQSLGQGPEFLIYFQGTGAADDSGLPNDRFFAVRPEGSVSTLKIQRTERGDSAVYLCASRSRTRGGELFFGEGSRLTVL.

This clonotype was observed at least ten times. This chain uses TRBV5-1 with TRBJ2-3; no reliable D call. Between the trimmed V and J ends, which lost 4 bases and 4 bases, there was a span of 10 bases. From germline, CDR1 is SGHRS and CDR2 YFSETQ. The CDR3 consists of 13 residues. CDR3 bases: TGCGCCAGCAGCATGGACGGTTCAGATACGCAGTATTTT. It encodes CASSMDGSDTQYF.

This clonotype was counted between two and nine times. The chain joins TRBV5-1 to TRBJ2-2; 10 positions match TRBD2. The CDR3 is 15 amino acids. The V segment lost 7 bases and the J segment 4 bases; nucleotides outside the gene matches: 7. Germline lookup yields CDR1 SGHRS and CDR2 YFSETQ. In DNA, the CDR3 is TGCGCCAGCTCGACTAGCGGGTACTCCACCGGGGAGCTGTTTTTT. Encoded protein: CASSTSGYSTGELFF.

This chain uses TRBV6-2 or TRBV6-3 with TRBJ2-1; D uncertain. CDR1 MNHEY and CDR2 SVGEGT come from the germline V gene. V was clipped by 2 bases and J by 9 bases, with 8 bases between them. The CDR3 has 12 residues. CDR3 residues: CASSYNYLEQFF. The CDR3 DNA is TGTGCCAGCAGTTACAACTACCTTGAGCAGTTCTTC.

This clonotype has more than one count but fewer than ten. The CDR3: CASSSQGMVNTEAFF. CDR3 DNA: TGTGCCAGCAGCTCCCAGGGGATGGTGAACACTGAAGCTTTCTTT. The chain recombines TRBV7-9 with TRBJ1-1, with D perhaps TRBD1 (6 bases). The V gene's germline CDR1 is SEHNR and CDR2 FQNEAQ (reference sequence). The length of the CDR3 is 15 residues. V shed 4 bases and J shed 0 bases, with 12 bases lying between them.

This clonotype was counted a few times. The chain combines TRBV6-1 with TRBJ2-7, with 8 bases that match TRBD2. V trimming: 6 bases; J trimming: 0 bases; junction bases outside the gene matches: 7. CDR3 length equals 15 residues. Germline CDR1 reads MNHNS; CDR2 reads SASEGT. The CDR3 region is CASRRGAGGSYEQYF. The CDR3 nucleotides are TGTGCCAGCAGGAGAGGCGCGGGGGGCTCCTACGAGCAGTACTTC.